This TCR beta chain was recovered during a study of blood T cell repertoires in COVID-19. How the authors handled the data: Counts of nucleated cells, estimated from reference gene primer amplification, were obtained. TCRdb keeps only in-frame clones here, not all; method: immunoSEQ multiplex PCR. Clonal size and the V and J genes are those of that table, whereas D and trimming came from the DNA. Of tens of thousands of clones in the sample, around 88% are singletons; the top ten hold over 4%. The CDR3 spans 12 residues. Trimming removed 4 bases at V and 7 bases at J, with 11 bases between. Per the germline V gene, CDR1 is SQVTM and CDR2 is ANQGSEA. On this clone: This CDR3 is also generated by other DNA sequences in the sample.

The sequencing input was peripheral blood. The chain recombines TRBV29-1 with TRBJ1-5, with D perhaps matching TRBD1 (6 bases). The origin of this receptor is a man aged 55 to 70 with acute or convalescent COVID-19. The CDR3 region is CSVGGRGQPQHF. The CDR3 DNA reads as TGCAGCGTTGGAGGAAGGGGGCAGCCCCAGCATTTT.